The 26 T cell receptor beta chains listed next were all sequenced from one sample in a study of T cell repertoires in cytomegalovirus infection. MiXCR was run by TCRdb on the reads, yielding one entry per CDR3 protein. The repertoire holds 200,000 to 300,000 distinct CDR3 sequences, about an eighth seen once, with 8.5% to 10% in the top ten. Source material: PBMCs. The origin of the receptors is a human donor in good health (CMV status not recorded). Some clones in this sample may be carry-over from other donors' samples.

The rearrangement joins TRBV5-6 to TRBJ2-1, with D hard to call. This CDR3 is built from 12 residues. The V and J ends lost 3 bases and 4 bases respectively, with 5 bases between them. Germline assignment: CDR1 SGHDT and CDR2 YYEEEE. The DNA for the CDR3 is TGTGCCAGCAGCTGGGGTTACAATGAGCAGTTCTTC. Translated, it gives CASSWGYNEQFF. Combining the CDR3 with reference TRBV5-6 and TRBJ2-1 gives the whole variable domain DAGVTQSPTHLIKTRGQQVTLRCSPKSGHDTVSWYQQALGQGPQFIFQYYEEEERQRGNFPDRFSGHQFPNYSSELNVNALLLGDSALYLCASSWGYNEQFFGPGTRLTVL.

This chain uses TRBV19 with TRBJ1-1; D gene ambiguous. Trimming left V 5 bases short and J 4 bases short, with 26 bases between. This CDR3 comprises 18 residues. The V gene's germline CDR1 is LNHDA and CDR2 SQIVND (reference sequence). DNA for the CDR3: TGTGCCAGTAGTGGGATTTCGAGCGGGGTGTTCGTAGTCACTGAAGCTTTCTTT. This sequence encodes CASSGISSGVFVVTEAFF.

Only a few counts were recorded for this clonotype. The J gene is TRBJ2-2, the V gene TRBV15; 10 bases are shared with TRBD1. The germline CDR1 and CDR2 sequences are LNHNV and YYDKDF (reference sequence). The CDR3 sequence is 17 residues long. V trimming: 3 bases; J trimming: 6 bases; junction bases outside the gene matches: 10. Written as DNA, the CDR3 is TGTGCCACCAGCAGTAGACAGGGGGCGCGGACCGCCGGGGAGCTGTTTTTT. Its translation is CATSSRQGARTAGELFF. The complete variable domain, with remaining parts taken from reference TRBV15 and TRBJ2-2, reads DAMVIQNPRYQVTQFGKPVTLSCSQTLNHNVMYWYQQKSSQAPKLLFHYYDKDFNNEADTPDNFQSRRPNTSFCFLDIRSPGLGDTAMYLCATSSRQGARTAGELFFGEGSRLTVL.

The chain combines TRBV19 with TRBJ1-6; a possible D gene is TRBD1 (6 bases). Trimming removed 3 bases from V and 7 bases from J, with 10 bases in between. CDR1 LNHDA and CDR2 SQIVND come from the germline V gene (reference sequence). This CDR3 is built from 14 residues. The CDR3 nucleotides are TGTGCCAGTAGTATCCGGACAGAAAATTCACCCCTCCACTTT. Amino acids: CASSIRTENSPLHF.

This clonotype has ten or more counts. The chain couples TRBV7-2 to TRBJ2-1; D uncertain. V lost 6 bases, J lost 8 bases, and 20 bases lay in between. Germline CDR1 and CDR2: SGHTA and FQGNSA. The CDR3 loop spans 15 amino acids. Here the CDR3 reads CASSLGYTDADEQFF. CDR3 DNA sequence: TGTGCCAGCAGTCTCGGGTATACAGACGCCGATGAGCAGTTCTTC.

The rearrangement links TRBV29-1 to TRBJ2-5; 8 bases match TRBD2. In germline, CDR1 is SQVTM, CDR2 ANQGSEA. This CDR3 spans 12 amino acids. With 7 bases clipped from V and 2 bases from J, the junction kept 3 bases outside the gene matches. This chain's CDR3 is CSGIAGQETQYF. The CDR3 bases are TGCAGCGGTATAGCGGGACAAGAGACCCAGTACTTC. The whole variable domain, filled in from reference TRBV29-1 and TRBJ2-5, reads SAVISQKPSRDICQRGTSLTIQCQVDSQVTMMFWYRQQPGQSLTLIATANQGSEATYESGFVIDKFPISRPNLTFSTLTVSNMSPEDSSIYLCSGIAGQETQYFGPGTRLLVL.

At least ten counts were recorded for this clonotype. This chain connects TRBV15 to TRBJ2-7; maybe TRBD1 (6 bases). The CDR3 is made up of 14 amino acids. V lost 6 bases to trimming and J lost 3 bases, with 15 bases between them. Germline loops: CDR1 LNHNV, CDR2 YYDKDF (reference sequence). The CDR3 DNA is TGTGCCACCAGTCCAGACAGGAGCGGCTACGAGCAGTACTTC. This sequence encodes CATSPDRSGYEQYF.

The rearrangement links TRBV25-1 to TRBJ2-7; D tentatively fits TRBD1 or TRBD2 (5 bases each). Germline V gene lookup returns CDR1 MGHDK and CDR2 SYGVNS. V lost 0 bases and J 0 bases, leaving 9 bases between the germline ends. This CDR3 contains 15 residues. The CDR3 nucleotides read TGTGCCAGCAGTGAATATAGAGGGGTCTCCTACGAGCAGTACTTC. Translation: CASSEYRGVSYEQYF.

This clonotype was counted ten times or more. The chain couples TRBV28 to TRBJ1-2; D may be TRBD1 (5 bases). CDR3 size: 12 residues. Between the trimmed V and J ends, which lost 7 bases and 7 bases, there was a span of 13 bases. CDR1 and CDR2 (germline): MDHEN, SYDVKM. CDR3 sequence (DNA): TGTGCCAGCAAGGCAGGGACTTTTGGCTACACCTTC. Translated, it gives CASKAGTFGYTF.

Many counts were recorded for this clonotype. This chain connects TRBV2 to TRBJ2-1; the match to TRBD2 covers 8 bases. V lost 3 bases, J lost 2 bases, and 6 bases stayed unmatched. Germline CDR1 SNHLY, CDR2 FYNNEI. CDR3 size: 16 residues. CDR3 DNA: TGTGCCAGCAGTGATTGGGGCGGGGGGACCTACAATGAGCAGTTCTTC. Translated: CASSDWGGGTYNEQFF. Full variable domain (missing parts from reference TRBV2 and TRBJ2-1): EPEVTQTPSHQVTQMGQEVILRCVPISNHLYFYWYRQILGQKVEFLVSFYNNEISEKSEIFDDQFSVERPDGSNFTLKIRSTKLEDSAMYFCASSDWGGGTYNEQFFGPGTRLTVL.

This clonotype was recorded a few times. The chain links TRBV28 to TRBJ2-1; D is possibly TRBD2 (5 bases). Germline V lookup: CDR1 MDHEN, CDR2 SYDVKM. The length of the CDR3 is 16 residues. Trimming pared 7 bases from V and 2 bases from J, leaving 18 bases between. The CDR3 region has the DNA TGTGCCAGCACTTACGGCGGGTCCTTTCCCTACAATGAGCAGTTCTTC. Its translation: CASTYGGSFPYNEQFF.

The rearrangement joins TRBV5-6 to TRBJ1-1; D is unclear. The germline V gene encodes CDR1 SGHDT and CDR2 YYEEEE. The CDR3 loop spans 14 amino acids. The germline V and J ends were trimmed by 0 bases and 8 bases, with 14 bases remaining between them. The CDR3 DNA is TGTGCCAGCAGCTTGGGGCCGTGGCCTCAAGAAGCTTTCTTT. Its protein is CASSLGPWPQEAFF. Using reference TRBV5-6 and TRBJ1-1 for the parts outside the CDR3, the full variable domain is DAGVTQSPTHLIKTRGQQVTLRCSPKSGHDTVSWYQQALGQGPQFIFQYYEEEERQRGNFPDRFSGHQFPNYSSELNVNALLLGDSALYLCASSLGPWPQEAFFGQGTRLTVV.

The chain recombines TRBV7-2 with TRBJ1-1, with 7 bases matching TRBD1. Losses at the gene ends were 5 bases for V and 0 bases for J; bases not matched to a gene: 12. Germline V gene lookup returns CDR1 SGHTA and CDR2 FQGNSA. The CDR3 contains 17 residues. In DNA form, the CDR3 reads TGTGCCAGCAGCCCAGGGTCAGGGGGATTGGTGAACACTGAAGCTTTCTTT. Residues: CASSPGSGGLVNTEAFF.

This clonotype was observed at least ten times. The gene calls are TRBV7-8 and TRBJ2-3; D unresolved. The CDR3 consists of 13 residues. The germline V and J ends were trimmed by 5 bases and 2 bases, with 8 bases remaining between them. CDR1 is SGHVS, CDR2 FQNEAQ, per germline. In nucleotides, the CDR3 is TGTGCCAGCAGCCCCCCCTCCACAGATACGCAGTATTTT. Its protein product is CASSPPSTDTQYF.

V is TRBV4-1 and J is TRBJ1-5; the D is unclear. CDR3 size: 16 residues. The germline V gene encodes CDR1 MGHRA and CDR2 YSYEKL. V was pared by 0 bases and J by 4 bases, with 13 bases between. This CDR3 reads CASSQDGGLLNQPQHF. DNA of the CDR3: TGCGCCAGCAGCCAAGATGGAGGTCTGTTAAATCAGCCCCAGCATTTT.

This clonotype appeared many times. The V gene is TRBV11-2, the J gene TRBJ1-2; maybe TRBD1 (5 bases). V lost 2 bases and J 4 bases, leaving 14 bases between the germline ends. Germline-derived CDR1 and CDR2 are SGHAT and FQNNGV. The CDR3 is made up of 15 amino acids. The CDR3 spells CASSLSAGRGYGYTF. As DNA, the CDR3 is TGTGCCAGCAGCTTATCTGCCGGGAGGGGCTATGGCTACACCTTC.

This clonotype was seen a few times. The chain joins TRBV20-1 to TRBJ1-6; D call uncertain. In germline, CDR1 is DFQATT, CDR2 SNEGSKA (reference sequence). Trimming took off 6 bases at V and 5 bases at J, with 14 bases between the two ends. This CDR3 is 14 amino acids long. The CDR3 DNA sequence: TGCAGTGCACCAGGTCGAACAGATAATTCACCCCTCCACTTT. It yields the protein CSAPGRTDNSPLHF.

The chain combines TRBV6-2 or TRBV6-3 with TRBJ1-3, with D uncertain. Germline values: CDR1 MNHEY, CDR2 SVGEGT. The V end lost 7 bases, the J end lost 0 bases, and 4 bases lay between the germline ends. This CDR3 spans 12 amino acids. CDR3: CASIGSGNTIYF. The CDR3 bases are TGTGCCAGCATCGGCTCTGGAAACACCATATATTTT.

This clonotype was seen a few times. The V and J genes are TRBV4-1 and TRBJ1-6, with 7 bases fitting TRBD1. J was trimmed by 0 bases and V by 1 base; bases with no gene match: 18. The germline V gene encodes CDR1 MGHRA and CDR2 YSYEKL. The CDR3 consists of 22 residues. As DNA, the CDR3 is TGCGCCAGCAGCCAAGCGGGAAAAGGGGGCGCTTATAGGAGCTCCTATAATTCACCCCTCCACTTT. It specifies CASSQAGKGGAYRSSYNSPLHF.

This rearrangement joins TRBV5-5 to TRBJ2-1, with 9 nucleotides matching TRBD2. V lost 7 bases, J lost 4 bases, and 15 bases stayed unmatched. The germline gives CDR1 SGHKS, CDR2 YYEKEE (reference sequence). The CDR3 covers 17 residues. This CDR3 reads CASSPRLAGVQYNEQFF. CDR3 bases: TGTGCCAGCTCCCCCCGGTTAGCGGGGGTCCAATACAATGAGCAGTTCTTC.

CDR3 nucleotide sequence: TGCGCCAGCAGCCAAGGGTGGGGTCGTGAGCAGTTCTTC. Its protein is CASSQGWGREQFF. The V gene is TRBV4-1, the J gene TRBJ2-1; D is uncertain. The germline V gene has CDR1 MGHRA and CDR2 YSYEKL. The CDR3 runs 13 residues. V was pared by 1 base and J by 9 bases, with 10 bases between.

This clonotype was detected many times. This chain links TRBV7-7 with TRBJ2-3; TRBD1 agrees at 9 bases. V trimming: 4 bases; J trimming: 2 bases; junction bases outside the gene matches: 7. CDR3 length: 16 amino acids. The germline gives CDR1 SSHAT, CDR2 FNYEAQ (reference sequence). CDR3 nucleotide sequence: TGTGCCAGCAGCTCCCGACAGGGGGACTCCACAGATACGCAGTATTTT. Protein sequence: CASSSRQGDSTDTQYF.

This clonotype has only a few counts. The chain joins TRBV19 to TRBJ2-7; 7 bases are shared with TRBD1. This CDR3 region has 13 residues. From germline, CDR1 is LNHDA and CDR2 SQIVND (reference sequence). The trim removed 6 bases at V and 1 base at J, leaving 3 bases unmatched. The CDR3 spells CASRLTGSYEQYF. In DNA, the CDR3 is TGTGCCAGTAGGTTGACAGGGTCCTACGAGCAGTACTTC. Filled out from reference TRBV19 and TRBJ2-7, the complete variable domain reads DGGITQSPKYLFRKEGQNVTLSCEQNLNHDAMYWYRQDPGQGLRLIYYSQIVNDFQKGDIAEGYSVSREKKESFPLTVTSAQKNPTAFYLCASRLTGSYEQYFGPGTRLTVT.

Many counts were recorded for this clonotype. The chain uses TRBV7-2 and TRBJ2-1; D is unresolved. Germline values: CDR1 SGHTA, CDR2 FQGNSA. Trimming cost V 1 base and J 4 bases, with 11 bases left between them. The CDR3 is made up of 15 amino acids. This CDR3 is CASSLVRSDYNEQFF. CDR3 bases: TGTGCCAGCAGCTTAGTGCGGTCCGATTACAATGAGCAGTTCTTC.

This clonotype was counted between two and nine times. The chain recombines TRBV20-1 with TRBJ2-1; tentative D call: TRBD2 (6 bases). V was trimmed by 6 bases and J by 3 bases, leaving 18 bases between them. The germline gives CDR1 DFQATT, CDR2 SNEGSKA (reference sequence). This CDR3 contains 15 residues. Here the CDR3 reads CSAIRGLANYNEQFF. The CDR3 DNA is TGCAGTGCCATCCGCGGGCTAGCGAACTACAATGAGCAGTTCTTC.

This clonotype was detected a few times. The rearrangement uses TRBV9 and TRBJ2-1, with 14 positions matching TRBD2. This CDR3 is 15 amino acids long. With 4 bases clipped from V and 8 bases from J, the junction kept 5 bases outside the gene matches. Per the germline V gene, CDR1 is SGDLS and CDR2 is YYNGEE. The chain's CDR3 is CASSQGTSGGDEQFF. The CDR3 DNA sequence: TGTGCCAGCAGCCAAGGGACTAGCGGGGGAGATGAGCAGTTCTTC.